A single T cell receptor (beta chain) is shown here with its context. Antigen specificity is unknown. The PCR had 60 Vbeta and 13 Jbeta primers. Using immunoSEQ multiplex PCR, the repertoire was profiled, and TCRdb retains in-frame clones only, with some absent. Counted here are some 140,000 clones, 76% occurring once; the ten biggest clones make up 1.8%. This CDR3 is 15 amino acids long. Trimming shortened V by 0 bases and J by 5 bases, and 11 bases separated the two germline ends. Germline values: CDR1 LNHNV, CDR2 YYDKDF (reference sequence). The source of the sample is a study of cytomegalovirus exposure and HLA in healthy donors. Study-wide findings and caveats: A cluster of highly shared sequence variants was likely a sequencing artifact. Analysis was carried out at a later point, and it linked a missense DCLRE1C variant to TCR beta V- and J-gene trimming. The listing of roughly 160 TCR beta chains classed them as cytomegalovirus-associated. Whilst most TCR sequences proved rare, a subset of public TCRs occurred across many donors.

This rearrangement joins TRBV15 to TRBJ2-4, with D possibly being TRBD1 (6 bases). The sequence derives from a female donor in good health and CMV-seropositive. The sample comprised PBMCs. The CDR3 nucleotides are TGTGCCACCAGCAGAGAGGGGGCATTCGAAAACATTCAGTACTTC. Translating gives CATSREGAFENIQYF.